This T cell receptor beta chain was observed in a study of cytomegalovirus exposure and HLA in healthy donors (dated by TCRdb to about 2017). Notes on the research overall: A later analysis indicated that the 90 to 150 validation repertoires were generated on the platform also employed for the 600 to 750 repertoires of the first cohort. The study aimed to test whether cataloging public T cell receptors could reveal signatures of past pathogen exposure. Besides the first cohort of some 670 subjects, a separate validation cohort made up of roughly 120 different subjects was used. To predict cytomegalovirus infection status, the study brought together high-throughput TCR immunosequencing, statistical association of individual TCRs with disease status, and machine learning.

Measured from the cysteine to the phenylalanine, the CDR3 is 13 residues long. Only the CDR3 DNA is retained, 39 bases long and in frame from the first base. CDR1 and CDR2 are read off the germline V gene (reference sequence) as LNHDA and SQIVND. V loses 1 base of germline sequence and J loses 3 bases, and the interval between the two ends is 6 bases. The donors were included in the validation cohort of over a hundred subjects, a group kept apart from the 666-subject first cohort. General conclusions and limits of the study: In the study, roughly 160 TCR beta chains were listed as associated with cytomegalovirus. In vitro tests confirmed that three of the cytomegalovirus-associated TCR beta chains recognize cytomegalovirus antigens. All 110 or so repertoires were used to score co-occurrence in the validation cohort in a later analysis, because that analysis had no HLA typing for the cohort. It was suggested by the authors that the approach could potentially be generalized to other disease states and immunological phenotypes. Cytomegalovirus status was reported to be diagnosed by the classifier with high specificity and sensitivity in both the original and validation cohorts. Most TCR sequences were seen in very few donors, while some public TCRs were found in many individuals. A later analysis found that TCRs clustered in the first cohort also tended to co-occur in the approximately 120 validation repertoires, with 94% of cluster scores above 0.

The library was prepared using the immunoSEQ multiplex PCR assay. From the authors' description of their analysis: A statistical classification framework was built to diagnose cytomegalovirus status from the catalog of TCR beta chain sequences. The table comes from immuneACCESS by way of TCRdb, which keeps in-frame sequences with V and J called. Part of the clones is missing from these tables; in studies checked, under half for an unresolved V gene and the rest for unknown reasons. That table is the source of V, J and clone size, and D and trimming were worked out from the DNA. This sample is represented by over 70,000 clones; roughly 90% of them were singletons. The top ten clones comprise 3.8% of the sample. To note about this clone: The antigen it recognizes is unknown. Base qualities are missing; no much larger clone stands one base away.

Here the chain combines TRBV19 and TRBJ1-2; the D gene assignment is ambiguous. The TCR sequence derives from a woman aged 18-29 years in good health and CMV-seropositive. Sequencing was done on a sample of PBMCs. The nucleotide sequence is given as TGTGCCAGTAGTATAGTGGGAGACTATGGCTACACCTTC. Translated, it gives CASSIVGDYGYTF.